This T cell receptor beta chain was identified during a study of metastatic and nonmetastatic thyroid tumors (dated by TCRdb to the early 2020s). About the full investigation: Repertoires from peripheral blood and from tumor or nodule tissue samples of malignant and benign thyroid patients were compared.

The junction shows trimming of 4 bases on V and 7 bases on J, and the gene matches do not reach 10 bases of it. From its cysteine to its phenylalanine, the CDR3 spans 15 amino acids. Only the CDR3 region is kept as DNA, spanning 45 bases read in frame from base 1. CDR1 and CDR2 are drawn from the germline V gene: KGHDR, SFDVKD. What the research found in general, with its limitations: In both blood and tumor samples, malignant tumors were reported to have significantly higher TCR beta diversity than benign nodules.

This clone is deemed medium-sized (0.01 to 0.1%). It has no known antigen specificity. One base away there is no much larger clone; base qualities are not given. No treatment had been received by any patient before thyroid surgery. Patient clinical samples collected from the early 2010s to the late 2010s were retrospectively analysed using T-cell receptor beta sequencing. Receptor libraries were prepared by PCR. Sequencing was carried out with an Illumina HiSeq 4000. High-throughput sequencing was used to profile the TCR beta-chain CDR3 region of each patient. On the study's bioinformatics: CDR3 differences across clinicopathological groups were used to build a classifier for discriminating distant-metastatic papillary thyroid cancer patients. The Shannon index was used to measure repertoire diversity, and the Morisita-Horn index was used to measure how similar tumor and blood repertoires were. TCRdb ran its own pipeline on the public reads, namely fastp trimming at Q25 and MiXCR clone calling, and kept in-frame beta chains. These V and J calls rely on TCRdb rather than the paper's analysis. This sample lists some 25,000 clones; approximately 20% were detected once. The ten largest clones take up approximately 4.2% of the sample.

The chain joins TRBV24-1 to TRBJ2-7; 9 nucleotides in the junction match TRBD1. The source is a male donor with papillary thyroid cancer or a benign thyroid nodule (not recorded which). Some clones in this sample may be carry-over from other donors' samples. Material: blood. The CDR3 region: CATSDPGTGRNEQYF. The nucleotide sequence reads TGTGCCACCAGTGACCCCGGGACAGGGAGGAATGAGCAGTACTTC.